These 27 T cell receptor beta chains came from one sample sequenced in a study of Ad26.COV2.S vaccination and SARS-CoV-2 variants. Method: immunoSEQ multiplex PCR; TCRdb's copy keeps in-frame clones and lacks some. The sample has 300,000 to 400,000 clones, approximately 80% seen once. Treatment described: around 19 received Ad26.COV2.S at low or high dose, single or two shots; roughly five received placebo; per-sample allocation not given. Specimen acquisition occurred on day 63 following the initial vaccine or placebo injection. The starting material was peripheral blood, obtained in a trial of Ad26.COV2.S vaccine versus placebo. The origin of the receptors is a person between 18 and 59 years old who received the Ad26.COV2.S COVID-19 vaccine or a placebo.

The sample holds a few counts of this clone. The CDR3 region is CASRTRDRTYEQYF. The CDR3 DNA follows: TGTGCCAGCAGAACCCGGGACAGGACCTACGAGCAGTACTTC. The V gene is TRBV5-6, the J gene TRBJ2-7, with TRBD1 matching 8 bases. The germline V gene encodes CDR1 SGHDT and CDR2 YYEEEE. The CDR3 contains 14 residues. V lost 5 bases and J lost 2; bases outside the gene matches: 6.

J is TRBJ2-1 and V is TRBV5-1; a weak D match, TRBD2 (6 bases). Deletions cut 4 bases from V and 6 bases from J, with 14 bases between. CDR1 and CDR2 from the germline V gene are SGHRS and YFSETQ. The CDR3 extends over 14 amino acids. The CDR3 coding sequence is TGCGCCAGCAGCCAGCCGGGAGCCTTCAATGAGCAGTTCTTC. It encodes CASSQPGAFNEQFF.

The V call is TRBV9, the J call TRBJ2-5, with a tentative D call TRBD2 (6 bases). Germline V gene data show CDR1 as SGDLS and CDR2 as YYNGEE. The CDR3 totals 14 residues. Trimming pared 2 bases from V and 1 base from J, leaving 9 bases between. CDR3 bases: TGTGCCAGCAGCGTTTCGGGAGCCCAAGAGACCCAGTACTTC. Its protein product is CASSVSGAQETQYF. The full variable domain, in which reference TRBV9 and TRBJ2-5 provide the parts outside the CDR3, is DSGVTQTPKHLITATGQRVTLRCSPRSGDLSVYWYQQSLDQGLQFLIQYYNGEERAKGNILERFSAQQFPDLHSELNLSSLELGDSALYFCASSVSGAQETQYFGPGTRLLVL.

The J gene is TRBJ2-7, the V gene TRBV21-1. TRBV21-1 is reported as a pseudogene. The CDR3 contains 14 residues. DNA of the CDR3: TGTGCCAGCAGCAAGAGGAGTAGGGCCTACGAGCAGTACTTC. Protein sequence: CASSKRSRAYEQYF.

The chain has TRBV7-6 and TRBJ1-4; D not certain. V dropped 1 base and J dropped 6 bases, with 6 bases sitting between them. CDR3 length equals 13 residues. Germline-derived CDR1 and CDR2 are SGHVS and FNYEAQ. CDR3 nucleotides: TGTGCCAGCAGCTTAGGATACGATGAAAAACTGTTTTTT. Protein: CASSLGYDEKLFF.

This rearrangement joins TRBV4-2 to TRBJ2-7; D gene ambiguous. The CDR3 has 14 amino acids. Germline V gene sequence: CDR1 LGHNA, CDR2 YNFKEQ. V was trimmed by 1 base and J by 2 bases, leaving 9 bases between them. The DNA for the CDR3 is TGTGCCAGCAGCCAAGTTGGGGAACCCTACGAGCAGTACTTC. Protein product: CASSQVGEPYEQYF.

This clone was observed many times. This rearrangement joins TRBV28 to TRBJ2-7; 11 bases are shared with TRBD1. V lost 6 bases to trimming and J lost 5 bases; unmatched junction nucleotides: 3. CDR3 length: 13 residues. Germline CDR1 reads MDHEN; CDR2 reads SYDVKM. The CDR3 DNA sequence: TGTGCCAGCAGCCAGGACAGGGGGCACGAGCAGTACTTC. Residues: CASSQDRGHEQYF.

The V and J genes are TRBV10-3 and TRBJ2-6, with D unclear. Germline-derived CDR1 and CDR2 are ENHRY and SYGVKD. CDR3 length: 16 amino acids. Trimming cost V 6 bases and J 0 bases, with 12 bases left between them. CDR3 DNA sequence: TGTGCCATCAGCCTGAGAGGCGACTCTGGGGCCAACGTCCTGACTTTC. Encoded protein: CAISLRGDSGANVLTF.

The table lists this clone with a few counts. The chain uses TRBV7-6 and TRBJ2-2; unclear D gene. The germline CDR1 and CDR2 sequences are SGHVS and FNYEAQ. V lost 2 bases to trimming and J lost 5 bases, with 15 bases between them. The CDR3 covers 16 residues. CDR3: CASSLMDGRQTGELFF. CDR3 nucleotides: TGTGCCAGCAGCTTAATGGACGGGCGGCAGACCGGGGAGCTGTTTTTT.

The CDR3 protein is CASKGTGEVGQPQHF. The DNA of the CDR3 is TGTGCCAGCAAAGGGACAGGGGAGGTCGGGCAGCCCCAGCATTTT. The V call is TRBV2, the J call TRBJ1-5; TRBD1 agrees at 10 bases. V shed 7 bases and J 7 bases; nucleotides not matched to a gene: 10. Germline V gene data show CDR1 as SNHLY and CDR2 as FYNNEI. This CDR3 is built from 15 residues. The whole variable domain, filled in from reference TRBV2 and TRBJ1-5, reads EPEVTQTPSHQVTQMGQEVILRCVPISNHLYFYWYRQILGQKVEFLVSFYNNEISEKSEIFDDQFSVERPDGSNFTLKIRSTKLEDSAMYFCASKGTGEVGQPQHFGDGTRLSIL.

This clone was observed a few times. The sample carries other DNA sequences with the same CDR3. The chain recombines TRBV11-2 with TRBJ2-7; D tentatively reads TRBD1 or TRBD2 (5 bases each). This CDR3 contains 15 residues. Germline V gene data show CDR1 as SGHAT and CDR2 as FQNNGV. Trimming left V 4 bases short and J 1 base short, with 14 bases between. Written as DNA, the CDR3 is TGTGCCAGCAGCTCCCCACGGGGCCCTTCCTACGAGCAGTACTTC. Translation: CASSSPRGPSYEQYF.

The CDR3 spells CASSLKQSEQFF. The DNA for the CDR3 is TGTGCCAGCAGCTTAAAACAAAGTGAGCAGTTCTTC. The J gene is TRBJ2-1, the V gene TRBV7-9; the D is unclear. Germline values: CDR1 SEHNR, CDR2 FQNEAQ (reference sequence). The CDR3 extends over 12 amino acids. Trimming took 2 bases from V and 9 from J, leaving 8 bases between them.

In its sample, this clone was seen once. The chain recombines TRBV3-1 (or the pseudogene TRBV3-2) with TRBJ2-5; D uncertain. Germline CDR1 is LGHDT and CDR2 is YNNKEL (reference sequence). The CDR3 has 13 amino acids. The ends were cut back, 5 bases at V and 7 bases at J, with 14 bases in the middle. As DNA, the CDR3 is TGTGCCAGCAGCGCTGGACGAGTGGGGACCCAGTACTTC. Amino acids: CASSAGRVGTQYF.

As DNA, the CDR3 is TGTGCCAGCAGCTGGAACGCAGGACTAGCGCAAGAGACCCAGTACTTC. Translation gives CASSWNAGLAQETQYF. This chain joins TRBV7-9 and TRBJ2-5; 9 bases are a match to TRBD2. Germline V gives CDR1 SEHNR, CDR2 FQNEAQ (reference sequence). V gave up 4 bases and J gave up 2 bases; unmatched junction bases: 8. The CDR3 covers 16 residues.

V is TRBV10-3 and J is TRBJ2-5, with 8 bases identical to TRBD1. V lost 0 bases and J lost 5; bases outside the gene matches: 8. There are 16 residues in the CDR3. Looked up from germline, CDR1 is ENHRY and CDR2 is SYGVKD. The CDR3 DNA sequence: TGTGCCATCAGTGAGTCGAGTCAGGGGGCGAGGGAGACCCAGTACTTC. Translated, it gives CAISESSQGARETQYF.

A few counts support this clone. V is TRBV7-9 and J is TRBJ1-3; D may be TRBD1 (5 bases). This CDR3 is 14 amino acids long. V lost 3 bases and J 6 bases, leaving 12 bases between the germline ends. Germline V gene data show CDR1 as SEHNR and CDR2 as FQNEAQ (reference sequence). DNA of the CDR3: TGTGCCAGCAGCTTCCGGCGGGACGTAAACACCATATATTTT. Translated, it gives CASSFRRDVNTIYF. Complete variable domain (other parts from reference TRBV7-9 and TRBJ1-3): DTGVSQNPRHKITKRGQNVTFRCDPISEHNRLYWYRQTLGQGPEFLTYFQNEAQLEKSRLLSDRFSAERPKGSFSTLEIQRTEQGDSAMYLCASSFRRDVNTIYFGEGSWLTVV.

CDR3 sequence reads: CSARSADGYTF. The CDR3 bases are TGCAGCGCCCGATCGGCGGACGGCTACACCTTC. The chain couples TRBV29-1 to TRBJ1-2; D is unclear. The V end was cut by 7 bases, the J end by 8 bases, with 14 bases between. The CDR3 runs to 11 residues. Germline V gene sequence: CDR1 SQVTM, CDR2 ANQGSEA. Variable domain in full (rest from reference TRBV29-1 and TRBJ1-2): SAVISQKPSRDICQRGTSLTIQCQVDSQVTMMFWYRQQPGQSLTLIATANQGSEATYESGFVIDKFPISRPNLTFSTLTVSNMSPEDSSIYLCSARSADGYTFGSGTRLTVV.

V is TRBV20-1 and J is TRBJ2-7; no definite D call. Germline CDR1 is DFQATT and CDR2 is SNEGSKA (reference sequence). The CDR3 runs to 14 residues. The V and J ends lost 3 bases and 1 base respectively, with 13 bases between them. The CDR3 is CSASPPWQSYEQYF. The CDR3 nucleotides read TGCAGTGCTAGTCCCCCGTGGCAATCCTACGAGCAGTACTTC.

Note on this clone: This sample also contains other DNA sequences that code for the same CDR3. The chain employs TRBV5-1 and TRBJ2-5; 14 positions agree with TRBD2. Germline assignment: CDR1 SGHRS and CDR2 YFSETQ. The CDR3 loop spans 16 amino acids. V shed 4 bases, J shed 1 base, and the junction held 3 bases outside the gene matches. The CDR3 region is CASSLGLAGGQETQYF. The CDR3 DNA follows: TGCGCCAGCAGCCTAGGACTAGCGGGGGGCCAAGAGACCCAGTACTTC. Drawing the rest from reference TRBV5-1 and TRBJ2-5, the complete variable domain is KAGVTQTPRYLIKTRGQQVTLSCSPISGHRSVSWYQQTPGQGLQFLFEYFSETQRNKGNFPGRFSGRQFSNSRSEMNVSTLELGDSALYLCASSLGLAGGQETQYFGPGTRLLVL.

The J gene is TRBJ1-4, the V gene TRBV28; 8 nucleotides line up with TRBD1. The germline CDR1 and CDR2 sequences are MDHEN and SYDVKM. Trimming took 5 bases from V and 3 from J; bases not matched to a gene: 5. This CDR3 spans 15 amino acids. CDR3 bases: TGTGCCAGCAGTCCCTGGACAGGGTCTAATGAAAAACTGTTTTTT. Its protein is CASSPWTGSNEKLFF.

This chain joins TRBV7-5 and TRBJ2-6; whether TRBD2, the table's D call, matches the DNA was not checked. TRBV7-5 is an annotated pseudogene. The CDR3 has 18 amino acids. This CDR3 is CVRSLDSKRGSGANVLTF. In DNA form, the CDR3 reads TGTGTCAGAAGCTTAGACAGTAAAAGAGGGTCTGGGGCCAACGTCCTGACTTTC.

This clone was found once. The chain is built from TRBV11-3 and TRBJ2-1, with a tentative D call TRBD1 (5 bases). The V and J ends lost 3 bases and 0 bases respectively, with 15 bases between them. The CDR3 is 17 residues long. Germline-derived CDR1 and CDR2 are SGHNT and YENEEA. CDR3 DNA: TGTGCCAGCAGCTTTATGCAGTGGGGCTCCTCCTACAATGAGCAGTTCTTC. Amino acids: CASSFMQWGSSYNEQFF.

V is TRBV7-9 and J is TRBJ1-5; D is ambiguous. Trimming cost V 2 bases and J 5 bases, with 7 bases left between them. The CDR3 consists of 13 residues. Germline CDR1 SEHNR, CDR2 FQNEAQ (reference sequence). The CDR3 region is CASSLIGDQPQHF. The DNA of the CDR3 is TGTGCCAGCAGCTTAATAGGCGATCAGCCCCAGCATTTT.

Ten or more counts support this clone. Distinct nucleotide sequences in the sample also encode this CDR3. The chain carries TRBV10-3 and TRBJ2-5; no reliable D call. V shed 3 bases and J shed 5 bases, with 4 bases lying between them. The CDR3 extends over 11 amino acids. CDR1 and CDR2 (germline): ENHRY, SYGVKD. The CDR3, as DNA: TGTGCCATCAGTGAAGGGGAGACCCAGTACTTC. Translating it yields CAISEGETQYF.

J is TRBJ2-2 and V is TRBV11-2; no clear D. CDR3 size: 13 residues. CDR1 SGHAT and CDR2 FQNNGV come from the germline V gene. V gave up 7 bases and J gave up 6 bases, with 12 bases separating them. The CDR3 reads CASTRSSAGELFF. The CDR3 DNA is TGTGCCAGCACCCGATCTTCCGCCGGGGAGCTGTTTTTT. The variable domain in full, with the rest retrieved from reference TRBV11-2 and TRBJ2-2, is EAGVAQSPRYKIIEKRQSVAFWCNPISGHATLYWYQQILGQGPKLLIQFQNNGVVDDSQLPKDRFSAERLKGVDSTLKIQPAKLEDSAVYLCASTRSSAGELFFGEGSRLTVL.

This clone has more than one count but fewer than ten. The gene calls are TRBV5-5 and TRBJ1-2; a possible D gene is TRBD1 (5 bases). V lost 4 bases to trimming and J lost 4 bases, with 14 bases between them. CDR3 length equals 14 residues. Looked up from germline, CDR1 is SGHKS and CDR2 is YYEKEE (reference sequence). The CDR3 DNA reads TGTGCCAGCAGCGACCAGGGCCGAGGCTATGGCTACACCTTC. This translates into CASSDQGRGYGYTF.

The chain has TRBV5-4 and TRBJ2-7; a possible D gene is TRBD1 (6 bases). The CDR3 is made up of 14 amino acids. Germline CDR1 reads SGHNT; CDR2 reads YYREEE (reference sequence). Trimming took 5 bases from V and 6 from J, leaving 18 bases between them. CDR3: CASRQGGQQGEQYF. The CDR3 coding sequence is TGTGCCAGCAGACAAGGAGGTCAACAGGGCGAGCAGTACTTC.